This record looks at one TCR beta chain sequence and its context. The data are from a study of blood T cell repertoires in COVID-19. Assay: immunoSEQ multiplex PCR; the TCRdb copy retains only in-frame clones and omits some. The data contain roughly 170,000 clones, about 85% of them seen just once; the ten biggest clones take up roughly 24%. This CDR3 has 15 residues. Unmatched junction bases numbered 6, after V lost 6 bases and J lost 8 bases. Germline loops: CDR1 SGHDN, CDR2 FVKESK. The J gene is TRBJ2-1, the V gene TRBV14, with 14 bases aligning to TRBD2. Sequenced sample: peripheral blood. This TCR came from a man between 60 and 75 years old with acute or convalescent COVID-19. CDR3 residues: CASRGTSGGSDEQFF. Written as DNA, the CDR3 is TGTGCCAGCAGAGGGACTAGCGGGGGCTCGGATGAGCAGTTCTTC.